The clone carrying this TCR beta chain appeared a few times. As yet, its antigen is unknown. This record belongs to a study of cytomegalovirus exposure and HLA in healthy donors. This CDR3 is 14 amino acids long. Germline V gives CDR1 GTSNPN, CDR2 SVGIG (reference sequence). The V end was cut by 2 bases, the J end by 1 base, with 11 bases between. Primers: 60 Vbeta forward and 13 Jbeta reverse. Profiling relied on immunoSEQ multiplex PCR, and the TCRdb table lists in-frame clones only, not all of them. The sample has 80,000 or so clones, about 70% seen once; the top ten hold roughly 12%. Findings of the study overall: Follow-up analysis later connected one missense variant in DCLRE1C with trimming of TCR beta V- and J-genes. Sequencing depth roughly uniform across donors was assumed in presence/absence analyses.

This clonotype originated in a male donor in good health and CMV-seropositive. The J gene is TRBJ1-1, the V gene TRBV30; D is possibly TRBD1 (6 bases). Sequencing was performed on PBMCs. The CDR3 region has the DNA TGTGCCTGGAGTATGGGGGACACGAACACTGAAGCTTTCTTT. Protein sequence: CAWSMGDTNTEAFF.